Listed here are 2 T cell receptor beta chains from one sample, sequenced in a study of spatial heterogeneity in lung cancer. In TCRdb, the 5' RACE reads were re-called with MiXCR into one record per CDR3 protein. The sample has about 4,000 distinct CDR3 sequences, about 9.4% seen once; the top ten hold roughly 30%. Sample time point: sample taken at primary tumor resection. General observations from the study: Counts of expanded alpha and beta TCRs within tumors tracked the tumor nonsynonymous mutation count.

These receptors' targets are unknown. Specimen: lung tumor tissue, collected at surgery. The receptors stem from a male donor with early-stage non-small cell lung cancer.

This clonotype is medium-sized. This beta chain slipped into a library made for alpha chains as a stray read, so its size is not meaningful. The CDR3 coding sequence is TGTGCCAGCAGTCCCCCCGGAAGGAGGGAGAACACTGAAGCTTTCTTT. This encodes CASSPPGRRENTEAFF. V usage is TRBV6-2 or TRBV6-3 and J usage is TRBJ1-1; no clear D gene. The ends were cut back, 5 bases at V and 1 base at J, with 17 bases in the middle. CDR1 and CDR2 from the germline V gene are MNHEY and SVGEGT. CDR3 length: 16 amino acids.

This clonotype was seen at least ten times. This beta chain slipped into a library made for alpha chains as a stray read, so its size is not meaningful. V usage is TRBV11-2 and J usage is TRBJ1-1; D uncertain. CDR1 and CDR2 (germline): SGHAT, FQNNGV. The CDR3 runs to 12 residues. The V and J ends lost 6 bases and 1 base respectively, with 6 bases between them. CDR3 region: CASRSRNTEAFF. The CDR3 DNA reads as TGTGCCAGCAGAAGTCGGAACACTGAAGCTTTCTTT. Variable domain in full (rest from reference TRBV11-2 and TRBJ1-1): EAGVAQSPRYKIIEKRQSVAFWCNPISGHATLYWYQQILGQGPKLLIQFQNNGVVDDSQLPKDRFSAERLKGVDSTLKIQPAKLEDSAVYLCASRSRNTEAFFGQGTRLTVV.